Listed below are T cell receptor beta chains from one sample, sequenced in a study of T cell responses to AZD1222 COVID-19 vaccine. Only in-frame clones appear in the TCRdb table, and some are missing; sequencing was by immunoSEQ multiplex PCR. This table holds 65,000 to 70,000 clones, 82% found once. The specimen was peripheral blood, collected on day 0 of AZD1222 vaccination. The receptors shown here come from an adult in good health. Each CDR3 is given with its conserved first and last residue. The order of the fields is clone size, J gene, V gene, D gene, CDR3 protein, CDR3 DNA. D genes are given only for firm matches. The size field is filled for only some rows; it gives once, few, many or a size class.

-,TRBJ1-6,TRBV19,-,CASKFGDNSPLHF,TGTGCCAGTAAGTTCGGGGATAATTCACCCCTCCACTTT
once,TRBJ1-1,TRBV18,TRBD1,CASSLGQGGNTEAFF,TGTGCCAGCTCACTAGGACAGGGGGGGAACACTGAAGCTTTCTTT
-,TRBJ1-4,TRBV2,-,CASRWVGEKLFF,TGTGCCAGCAGATGGGTTGGAGAAAAACTGTTTTTT
-,TRBJ2-7,TRBV9,-,CASSVTRGSYEQYF,TGTGCCAGCAGCGTAACTAGGGGATCCTACGAGCAGTACTTC
-,TRBJ1-1,TRBV20-1,-,CSASKPAGGNTEAFF,TGCAGTGCTAGTAAACCCGCGGGCGGAAACACTGAAGCTTTCTTT
-,TRBJ1-1,TRBV7-2,TRBD1,CASSLAPGGGNTEAFF,TGTGCCAGCAGCTTAGCCCCAGGGGGCGGGAACACTGAAGCTTTCTTT
-,TRBJ1-6,TRBV6-1,-,CASSEALGGSPLHF,TGTGCCAGCAGTGAAGCTTTGGGGGGGTCACCCCTCCACTTT
-,TRBJ2-3,TRBV10-1,-,CASSGSTDTQYF,TGCGCCAGCAGTGGCAGCACAGATACGCAGTATTTT
-,TRBJ2-3,TRBV7-7,-,CASTKLGVGTDTQYF,TGTGCCAGCACCAAACTAGGGGTCGGCACAGATACGCAGTATTTT
once,TRBJ2-7,TRBV6-5,-,CASSYSGQGYLEQYF,TGTGCCAGCAGTTACTCGGGGCAGGGGTATCTCGAGCAGTACTTC
-,TRBJ2-7,TRBV19,-,CASSIDLFSYEQYF,TGTGCCAGTAGTATAGATCTTTTCTCCTACGAGCAGTACTTC
-,TRBJ2-2,TRBV19,-,CASSLPTGELFF,TGTGCCAGTAGTCTGCCCACCGGGGAGCTGTTTTTT
-,TRBJ1-2,TRBV28,-,CASSTHRGGLGYTF,TGTGCCAGCAGTACTCACCGAGGGGGTTTGGGCTACACCTTC
-,TRBJ2-5,TRBV25-1,-,CASSASIGTQYF,TGTGCCAGCAGTGCGTCTATTGGGACCCAGTACTTC
-,TRBJ2-6,TRBV7-2,-,CASSLAAGVSGANVLTF,TGTGCCAGCAGCTTAGCGGCAGGGGTCTCCGGGGCCAACGTCCTGACTTTC
-,TRBJ1-1,TRBV6-5,TRBD1,CASSPGGGQAKAFF,TGTGCCAGCAGTCCCGGGGGGGGACAGGCAAAAGCTTTCTTT
-,TRBJ2-2,TRBV7-3,-,CASSRYEVTGELFF,TGTGCCAGCAGCCGTTATGAGGTGACCGGGGAGCTGTTTTTT
-,TRBJ2-6,TRBV5-1,-,CASSSGSSGANVLTF,TGCGCCAGCAGCTCGGGAAGCTCTGGGGCCAACGTCCTGACTTTC
-,TRBJ2-5,TRBV11-2,-,CASSSGGGRTQETQYF,TGTGCCAGCAGCTCGGGGGGCGGGCGCACCCAAGAGACCCAGTACTTC
-,TRBJ2-3,TRBV9,-,CASSVGDRGRGRRTDTQYF,TGTGCCAGCAGCGTAGGAGACCGCGGCAGGGGAAGGCGGACAGATACGCAGTATTTT
-,TRBJ1-6,TRBV13,-,CASSLTQGPYNSPLHF,TGTGCCAGCAGCTTAACCCAGGGGCCCTATAATTCACCCCTCCACTTT
-,TRBJ1-5,TRBV4-1,-,CASSHPGRGMNQPQHF,TGCGCCAGCAGCCACCCGGGGCGGGGAATGAATCAGCCCCAGCATTTT
-,TRBJ1-1,TRBV27,-,CATSPGTANTEAFF,TGTGCCACCTCCCCGGGGACTGCGAACACTGAAGCTTTCTTT
-,TRBJ1-4,TRBV7-9,-,CASSLGGDLTNEKLFF,TGTGCCAGCAGCTTAGGAGGGGACCTAACTAATGAAAAACTGTTTTTT
-,TRBJ1-5,TRBV6-5,TRBD1,CASSNRQGNQPQHF,TGTGCCAGCAGTAACCGACAGGGGAATCAGCCCCAGCATTTT
few,TRBJ1-2,TRBV15,-,CATSRDRVSYGYTF,TGTGCCACCAGCAGAGACAGGGTTTCCTATGGCTACACCTTC
-,TRBJ2-7,TRBV7-9,TRBD1,CASGRDSSYEQYF,TGTGCCAGCGGCCGGGACAGCTCCTACGAGCAGTACTTC
few,TRBJ2-7,TRBV5-4,-,CASSFRGSSYEQYF,TGTGCCAGCAGCTTTAGAGGTAGCTCCTACGAGCAGTACTTC
-,TRBJ2-1,TRBV7-3,-,CASSPTGEPGKFF,TGTGCCAGCAGCCCGACGGGGGAACCGGGGAAGTTCTTC
-,TRBJ1-1,TRBV15,TRBD1,CATSRERDRGSYF,TGTGCCACCAGCAGAGAAAGGGACAGGGGATCATATTTT
few,TRBJ2-7,TRBV6-1,-,CASSEARRLGSYEQYF,TGTGCCAGCAGTGAAGCCCGGCGGCTGGGGTCCTACGAGCAGTACTTC
-,TRBJ1-6,TRBV5-4,-,CASSLDSGNSPLHF,TGTGCCAGCAGCTTGGATTCCGGGAATTCACCCCTCCACTTT
-,TRBJ1-2,TRBV7-9,-,CASSLVGGGYTF,TGTGCCAGCAGCTTAGTCGGGGGTGGCTACACCTTC
-,TRBJ1-1,TRBV2,TRBD1,CASTRTGANTEAFF,TGTGCCAGCACCCGGACAGGGGCTAACACTGAAGCTTTCTTT
-,TRBJ1-1,TRBV6-5,-,CASSSQGGHTEAFF,TGTGCCAGCAGTAGTCAGGGAGGGCACACTGAAGCTTTCTTT
-,TRBJ2-3,TRBV28,TRBD1,CASSFTPTGGFTDTQYF,TGTGCCAGCAGTTTCACCCCGACAGGGGGCTTCACAGATACGCAGTATTTT
once,TRBJ2-7,TRBV5-6,-,CASSVTGFEQYF,TGTGCCAGCAGCGTCACAGGGTTCGAGCAGTACTTC
-,TRBJ1-2,TRBV13,-,CASSLGVGLSYTF,TGTGCCAGCAGCTTAGGAGTAGGGTTGAGCTACACCTTC
-,TRBJ2-3,TRBV24-1,TRBD2,CATSAPGRGGSDTQYF,TGTGCCACCAGTGCACCCGGGCGGGGAGGGTCAGATACGCAGTATTTT
-,TRBJ1-2,TRBV4-1,-,CASSQDEGSNYGYTF,TGCGCCAGCAGCCAAGATGAAGGGTCTAACTATGGCTACACCTTC
-,TRBJ1-6,TRBV12-3/TRBV12-4,-,CASSVQGPESLHF,TGTGCCAGCAGTGTACAGGGCCCTGAGTCCCTCCACTTT
-,TRBJ2-1,TRBV5-6,TRBD2,CASSLGLAENEQFF,TGTGCCAGCAGCTTGGGACTAGCGGAGAATGAGCAGTTCTTC
once,TRBJ1-5,TRBV6-1,-,CASSEAGVGGNQPQHF,TGTGCCAGCAGTGAAGCGGGAGTGGGGGGCAATCAGCCCCAGCATTTT
-,TRBJ2-5,TRBV3-1/TRBV3-2,TRBD2,CASSQTSGGPGGTQYF,TGTGCCAGCAGCCAAACTAGCGGGGGCCCGGGTGGGACCCAGTACTTC
-,TRBJ2-4,TRBV5-7,-,CASSNSRGARNIQYF,TGTGCCAGCAGCAATTCTCGGGGGGCGCGAAACATTCAGTACTTC
-,TRBJ2-7,TRBV7-9,-,CASSPAFGDYEQYF,TGTGCCAGCAGCCCGGCCTTTGGAGACTACGAGCAGTACTTC
-,TRBJ2-3,TRBV11-3,-,CASSHLDGTDTQYF,TGTGCCAGCAGCCACCTTGACGGCACAGATACGCAGTATTTT
-,TRBJ2-7,TRBV6-5,TRBD1,CASSYTGVQNEQYF,TGTGCCAGCAGTTACACAGGGGTCCAAAACGAGCAGTACTTC
few,TRBJ1-3,TRBV13,-,CASSNNRVSGNTIYF,TGTGCCAGCAGCAATAACAGGGTGTCTGGAAACACCATATATTTT
once,TRBJ1-5,TRBV10-2,-,CASSDRASNQPQHF,TGCGCCAGCAGTGACAGGGCTAGCAATCAGCCCCAGCATTTT
-,TRBJ2-5,TRBV9,TRBD1,CASSVATGAQETQYF,TGTGCCAGCAGCGTAGCTACAGGGGCCCAAGAGACCCAGTACTTC
-,TRBJ2-3,TRBV10-3,TRBD2,CAIKVAGLTDTQYF,TGTGCCATCAAAGTAGCGGGGCTCACAGATACGCAGTATTTT
-,TRBJ1-5,TRBV11-2,-,CASSLDTNQPQHF,TGTGCCAGCAGCTTAGATACCAATCAGCCCCAGCATTTT
-,TRBJ2-7,TRBV7-6,TRBD2,CASSLAREGGYEQYF,TGTGCCAGCAGCTTAGCGAGGGAGGGAGGCTACGAGCAGTACTTC
-,TRBJ1-6,TRBV6-5,TRBD1,CASSRQGRNSPLHF,TGTGCCAGCAGCAGACAGGGGCGCAATTCACCCCTCCACTTT